The text below deals with one T cell receptor (beta chain). This sample was taken from a study of blood T cell repertoires in COVID-19. Study-wide context: Samples taken during acute and convalescent COVID-19 were collected in the United States, Italy and Spain. Sources were T cells, B-cell-depleted T cells, or PBMCs; the material itself was cDNA or gDNA.

The repertoire was sequenced with immunoSEQ multiplex PCR; TCRdb's copy has only in-frame clones and lacks some. The profile covers about 69,000 clones, with 79% appearing a single time and 15% to 20% taken by the ten largest. There are 14 residues in the CDR3. Germline lookup yields CDR1 SGHDT and CDR2 YYEEEE. V was shortened by 0 bases and J by 1 base, with 7 bases between the two germline ends. The J gene is TRBJ1-1, the V gene TRBV5-6; TRBD1 might be the D (5 bases). Sequencing was performed on peripheral blood. This TCR came from a man in his sixties with acute or convalescent COVID-19. CDR3 sequence (DNA): TGTGCCAGCAGCTTGGGGACAACGAACACTGAAGCTTTCTTT. This translates into CASSLGTTNTEAFF.